These T cell receptor beta chains were read from a single sample in a study of blood T cell repertoires in COVID-19. Measured with immunoSEQ multiplex PCR; TCRdb has only the in-frame clones, and not every one. The sample includes about 160,000 clones, more than 65% of them seen just once. Source material: peripheral blood. Receptors originate from a woman older than 75 with acute or convalescent COVID-19. CDR3s include the opening cysteine and the closing phenylalanine or tryptophan. A D gene is named only where the DNA matches it firmly. Some rows mark clone size as missing; the rest say once, few, many or name a class of expanded clone.

CDR3	DNA	V	D	J	size
CASSRQGRTGELFF	TGTGCCAGCAGTCGACAGGGTCGCACCGGGGAGCTGTTTTTT	TRBV6-5	TRBD1	TRBJ2-2	.
CASSVGGHLSYEQYF	TGTGCCAGCAGCGTAGGGGGACACCTCTCCTACGAGCAGTACTTC	TRBV9	.	TRBJ2-7	.
CASSQTGIEAYNEQFF	TGTGCCAGCAGTCAGACAGGGATCGAGGCCTACAATGAGCAGTTCTTC	TRBV28	TRBD1	TRBJ2-1	.
CASSFAGEVNEQFF	TGTGCCAGCAGTTTCGCGGGAGAGGTCAATGAGCAGTTCTTC	TRBV28	TRBD2	TRBJ2-1	.
CASSQVSGLAMNTGELFF	TGTGCCAGCAGCCAAGTCTCAGGACTAGCGATGAACACCGGGGAGCTGTTTTTT	TRBV3-1/TRBV3-2	TRBD2	TRBJ2-2	.
CASSSLQGALGYGYTF	TGTGCCAGCAGCTCCCTACAGGGGGCGCTTGGGTATGGCTACACCTTC	TRBV11-2	TRBD1	TRBJ1-2	.
CASSPGSNTEAFF	TGTGCCAGCAGCCCCGGGTCGAACACTGAAGCTTTCTTT	TRBV2	.	TRBJ1-1	few
CASSLLGGFTTDTQYF	TGTGCCAGCAGTTTACTCGGAGGCTTCACCACAGATACGCAGTATTTT	TRBV6-5	.	TRBJ2-3	once
CASSRTNNQPQHF	TGTGCCAGCAGTCGGACAAACAATCAGCCCCAGCATTTT	TRBV3-1/TRBV3-2	.	TRBJ1-5	few
CASTSRVGGYTF	TGTGCCAGCACCTCACGGGTCGGGGGCTACACCTTC	TRBV6-5	.	TRBJ1-2	.
CASSRPSEQYF	TGTGCCAGCAGCCGGCCGTCCGAGCAGTACTTC	TRBV3-1/TRBV3-2	.	TRBJ2-7	.
CASSLGQGARNEQFF	TGTGCCAGCAGCTTAGGACAGGGGGCGCGGAATGAGCAGTTCTTC	TRBV7-9	TRBD1	TRBJ2-1	.
CASSQGGGTEAFF	TGTGCCAGCAGCCAAGGCGGCGGCACTGAAGCTTTCTTT	TRBV3-1/TRBV3-2	.	TRBJ1-1	.
CSVAGTGGTEAFF	TGCAGCGTGGCCGGGACAGGGGGAACTGAAGCTTTCTTT	TRBV29-1	TRBD1	TRBJ1-1	.
CASSQTNYGYTF	TGCGCCAGCAGTCAAACTAACTATGGCTACACCTTC	TRBV5-1	.	TRBJ1-2	.
CASSQAATGAWETQYF	TGTGCCAGCAGCCAAGCGGCGACAGGGGCGTGGGAGACCCAGTACTTC	TRBV4-2	TRBD1	TRBJ2-5	.
CAWSHRGTPSREAFF	TGTGCCTGGAGCCACCGCGGGACTCCGAGTCGGGAAGCTTTCTTT	TRBV30	.	TRBJ1-1	.
CASSHRSGQKSLKPNYGYTF	TGTGCCAGCAGCCACCGAAGCGGACAGAAAAGCTTAAAGCCTAACTATGGCTACACCTTC	TRBV21-1	.	TRBJ1-2	.
CASSLGTGLNEKLFF	TGTGCCAGCAGCTTAGGAACAGGTCTTAATGAAAAACTGTTTTTT	TRBV7-9	.	TRBJ1-4	.
CASSMDRGAYEQYF	TGTGCCAGTAGTATGGACAGAGGGGCCTACGAGCAGTACTTC	TRBV19	.	TRBJ2-7	few
CARRAFNQPQHF	TGTGCCAGGAGGGCCTTCAATCAGCCCCAGCATTTT	TRBV5-6	.	TRBJ1-5	.
CASSSRTRDYNEQFF	TGTGCCAGCTCATCCCGGACCCGGGATTACAATGAGCAGTTCTTC	TRBV18	.	TRBJ2-1	few
CASLPGLHDEQFF	TGTGCCAGCTTGCCTGGTTTACACGATGAGCAGTTCTTC	TRBV18	.	TRBJ2-1	.
CASSHGNVLANEKLFF	TGTGCCAGCAGCCACGGTAACGTTTTGGCTAATGAAAAACTGTTTTTT	TRBV4-2	.	TRBJ1-4	.
CASSYSATRAGNTIYF	TGTGCCAGCAGTTACTCGGCCACTCGGGCTGGAAACACCATATATTTT	TRBV6-5	.	TRBJ1-3	.
CASSLARGYTF	TGTGCCAGCAGCTTAGCGAGGGGCTACACCTTC	TRBV7-2	.	TRBJ1-2	.
CASSPTGVGQPQHF	TGTGCCAGCTCACCAACGGGGGTTGGCCAGCCCCAGCATTTT	TRBV18	.	TRBJ1-5	.
CASSLTGVLNYGYTF	TGTGCCAGCTCACTTACAGGGGTACTTAACTATGGCTACACCTTC	TRBV18	TRBD1	TRBJ1-2	.
CAWRERARGTGELFF	TGTGCCTGGAGAGAGAGGGCGCGGGGCACCGGGGAGCTGTTTTTT	TRBV30	.	TRBJ2-2	.
CASSLARVYEQYF	TGTGCCAGCAGCTTAGCCCGGGTCTACGAGCAGTACTTC	TRBV7-2	.	TRBJ2-7	few
CAISGRGGNTEAFF	TGTGCCATCAGTGGGCGAGGGGGGAACACTGAAGCTTTCTTT	TRBV10-3	.	TRBJ1-1	.
CASSQPQGTHEQYF	TGTGCCAGCAGCCAACCACAGGGCACCCACGAGCAGTACTTC	TRBV7-9	.	TRBJ2-7	.